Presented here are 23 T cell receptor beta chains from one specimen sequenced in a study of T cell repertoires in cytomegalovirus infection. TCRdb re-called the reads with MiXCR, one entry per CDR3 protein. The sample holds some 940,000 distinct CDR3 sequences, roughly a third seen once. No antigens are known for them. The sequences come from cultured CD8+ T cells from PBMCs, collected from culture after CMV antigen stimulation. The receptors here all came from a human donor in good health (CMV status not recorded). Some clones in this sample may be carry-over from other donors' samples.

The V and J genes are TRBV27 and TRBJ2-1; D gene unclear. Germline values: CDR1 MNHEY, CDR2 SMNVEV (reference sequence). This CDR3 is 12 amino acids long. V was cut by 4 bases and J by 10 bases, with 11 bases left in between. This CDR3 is CASSSPAREQFF. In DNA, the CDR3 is TGTGCCAGCAGTTCCCCGGCGCGGGAGCAGTTCTTC.

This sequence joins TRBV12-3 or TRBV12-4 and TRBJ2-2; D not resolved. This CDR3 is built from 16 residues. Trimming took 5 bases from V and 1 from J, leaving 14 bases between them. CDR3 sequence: CASSPGAEQNTGELFF. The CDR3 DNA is TGTGCCAGCAGTCCCGGTGCAGAACAGAACACCGGGGAGCTGTTTTTT.

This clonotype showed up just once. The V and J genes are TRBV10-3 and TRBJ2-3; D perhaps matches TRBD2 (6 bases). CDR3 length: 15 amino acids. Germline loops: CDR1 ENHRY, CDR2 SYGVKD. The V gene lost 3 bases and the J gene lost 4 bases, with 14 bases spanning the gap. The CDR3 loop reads CAISETRRGADTQYF. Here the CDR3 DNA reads TGTGCCATCAGTGAAACTCGGAGGGGTGCAGATACGCAGTATTTT.

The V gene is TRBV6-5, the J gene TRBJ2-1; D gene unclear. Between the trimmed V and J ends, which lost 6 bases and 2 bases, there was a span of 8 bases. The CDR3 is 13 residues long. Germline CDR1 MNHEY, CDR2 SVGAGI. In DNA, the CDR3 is TGTGCCAGCAGGAAGACACCCTACAATGAGCAGTTCTTC. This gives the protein CASRKTPYNEQFF.

The CDR3 is CASSFTGGYETQYF. The CDR3 DNA reads as TGTGCCAGCAGTTTTACAGGGGGTTATGAGACCCAGTACTTC. The rearrangement links TRBV27 to TRBJ2-5; 8 bases are a match to TRBD1. Germline-derived CDR1 and CDR2 are MNHEY and SMNVEV (reference sequence). The V and J ends lost 3 bases and 5 bases, in that order; junction bases with no gene match: 5. This CDR3 is built from 14 residues.

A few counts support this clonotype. CDR3 sequence reads: CASTPPGGEETQYF. CDR3 sequence (DNA): TGTGCCAGCACCCCCCCAGGGGGCGAAGAGACCCAGTACTTC. The chain recombines TRBV27 with TRBJ2-5, with TRBD1 matching 8 bases. Germline V lookup: CDR1 MNHEY, CDR2 SMNVEV (reference sequence). The CDR3 contains 14 residues. Germline trimming cut 7 bases from V and 3 bases from J; bases unmatched to any gene: 7.

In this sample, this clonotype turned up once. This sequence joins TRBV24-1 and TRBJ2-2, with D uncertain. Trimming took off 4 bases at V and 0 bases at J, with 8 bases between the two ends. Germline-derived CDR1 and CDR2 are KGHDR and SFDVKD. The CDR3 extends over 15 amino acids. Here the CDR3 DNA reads TGTGCCACCAGTGACCAGAACGCGAACACCGGGGAGCTGTTTTTT. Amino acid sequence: CATSDQNANTGELFF.

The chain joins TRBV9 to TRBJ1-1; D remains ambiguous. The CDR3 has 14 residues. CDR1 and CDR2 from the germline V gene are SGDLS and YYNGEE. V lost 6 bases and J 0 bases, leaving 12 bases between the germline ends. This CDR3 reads CASNQAVMNTEAFF. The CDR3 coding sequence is TGTGCCAGCAACCAAGCTGTGATGAACACTGAAGCTTTCTTT.

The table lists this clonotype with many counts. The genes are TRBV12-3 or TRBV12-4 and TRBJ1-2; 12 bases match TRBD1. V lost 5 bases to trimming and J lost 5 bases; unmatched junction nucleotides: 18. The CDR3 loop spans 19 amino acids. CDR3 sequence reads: CASSLYALGDRGRVYGYTF. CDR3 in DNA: TGTGCCAGCAGTCTTTACGCCCTCGGGGACAGGGGGCGGGTTTATGGCTACACCTTC.

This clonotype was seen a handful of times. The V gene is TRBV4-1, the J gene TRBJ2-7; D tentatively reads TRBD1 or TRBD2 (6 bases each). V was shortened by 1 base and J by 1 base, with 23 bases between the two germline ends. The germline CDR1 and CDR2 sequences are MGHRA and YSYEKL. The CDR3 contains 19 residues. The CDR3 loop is CASSQGGGGGAFPSYEQYF. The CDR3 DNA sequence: TGCGCCAGCAGCCAAGGAGGGGGAGGAGGGGCCTTCCCTTCCTACGAGCAGTACTTC.

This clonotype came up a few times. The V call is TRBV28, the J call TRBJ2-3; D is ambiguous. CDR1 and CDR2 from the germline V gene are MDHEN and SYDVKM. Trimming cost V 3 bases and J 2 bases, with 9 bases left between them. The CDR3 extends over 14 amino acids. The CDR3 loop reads CASSFSAFTDTQYF. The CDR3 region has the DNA TGTGCCAGCAGTTTCTCGGCGTTCACAGATACGCAGTATTTT.

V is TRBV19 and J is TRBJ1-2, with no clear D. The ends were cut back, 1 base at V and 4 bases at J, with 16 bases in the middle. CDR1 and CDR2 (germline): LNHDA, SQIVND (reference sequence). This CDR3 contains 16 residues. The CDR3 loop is CASSIVGTQGSYGYTF. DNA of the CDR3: TGTGCCAGTAGTATAGTCGGCACCCAAGGGTCCTATGGCTACACCTTC.

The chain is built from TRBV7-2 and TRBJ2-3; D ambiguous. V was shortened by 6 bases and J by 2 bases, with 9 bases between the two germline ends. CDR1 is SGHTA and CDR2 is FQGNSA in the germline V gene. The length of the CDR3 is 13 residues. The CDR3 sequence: CASRSEITDTQYF. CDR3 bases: TGTGCCAGCAGGAGTGAGATCACAGATACGCAGTATTTT. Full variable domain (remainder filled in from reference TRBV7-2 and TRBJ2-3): GAGVSQSPSNKVTEKGKDVELRCDPISGHTALYWYRQSLGQGLEFLIYFQGNSAPDKSGLPSDRFSAERTGGSVSTLTIQRTQQEDSAVYLCASRSEITDTQYFGPGTRLTVL.

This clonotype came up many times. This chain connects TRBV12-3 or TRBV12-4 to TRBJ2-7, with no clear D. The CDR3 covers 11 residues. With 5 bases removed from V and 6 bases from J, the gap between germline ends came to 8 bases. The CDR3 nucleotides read TGTGCCAGCAGTCAGGTGGGCGAGCAGTACTTC. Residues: CASSQVGEQYF.

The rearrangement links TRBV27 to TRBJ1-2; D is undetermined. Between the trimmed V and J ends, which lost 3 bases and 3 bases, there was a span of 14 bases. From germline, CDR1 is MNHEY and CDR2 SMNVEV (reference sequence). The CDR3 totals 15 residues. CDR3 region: CASSLGRTPYYGYTF. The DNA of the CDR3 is TGTGCCAGCAGTTTGGGTAGGACGCCCTACTATGGCTACACCTTC.

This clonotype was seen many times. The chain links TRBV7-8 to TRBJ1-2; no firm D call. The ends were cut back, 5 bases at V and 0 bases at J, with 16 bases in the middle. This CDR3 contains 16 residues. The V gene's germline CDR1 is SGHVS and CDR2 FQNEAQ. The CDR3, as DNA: TGTGCCAGCAGCCTAGGACCTATGATTACTAACTATGGCTACACCTTC. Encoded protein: CASSLGPMITNYGYTF.

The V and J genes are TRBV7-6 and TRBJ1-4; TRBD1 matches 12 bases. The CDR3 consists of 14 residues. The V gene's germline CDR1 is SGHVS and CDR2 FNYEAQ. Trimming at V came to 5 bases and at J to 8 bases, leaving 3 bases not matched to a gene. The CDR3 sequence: CASSRDRGQEKLFF. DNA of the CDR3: TGTGCCAGCAGCAGGGACAGGGGGCAAGAAAAACTGTTTTTT.

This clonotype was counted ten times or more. DNA for the CDR3: TGTGCCAGCAGCTTTGGGGGGGCGGTCACTGAAGCTTTCTTT. Its translation: CASSFGGAVTEAFF. The rearrangement uses TRBV7-6 and TRBJ1-1; D may be TRBD1 (6 bases). The germline gives CDR1 SGHVS, CDR2 FNYEAQ. V was pared by 3 bases and J by 4 bases, with 12 bases between. The CDR3 covers 14 residues.

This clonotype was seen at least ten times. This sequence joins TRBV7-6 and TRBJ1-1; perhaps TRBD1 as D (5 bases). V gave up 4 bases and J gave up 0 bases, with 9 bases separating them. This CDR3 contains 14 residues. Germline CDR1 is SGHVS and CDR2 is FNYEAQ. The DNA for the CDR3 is TGTGCCAGCAGCTCGACAGTTATGAACACTGAAGCTTTCTTT. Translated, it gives CASSSTVMNTEAFF.

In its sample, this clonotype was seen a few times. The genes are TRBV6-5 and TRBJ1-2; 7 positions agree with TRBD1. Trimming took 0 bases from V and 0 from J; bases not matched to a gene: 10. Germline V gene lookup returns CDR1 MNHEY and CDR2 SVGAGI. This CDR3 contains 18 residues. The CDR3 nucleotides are TGTGCCAGCAGTTACTCGAACCGGGACAGATCAACTAACTATGGCTACACCTTC. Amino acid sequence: CASSYSNRDRSTNYGYTF.

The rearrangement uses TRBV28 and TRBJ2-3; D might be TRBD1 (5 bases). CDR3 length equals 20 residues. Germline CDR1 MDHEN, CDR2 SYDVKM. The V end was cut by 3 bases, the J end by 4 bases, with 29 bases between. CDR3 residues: CASSFPWGGAQVEVADTQYF. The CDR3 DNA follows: TGTGCCAGCAGTTTCCCCTGGGGTGGGGCCCAAGTCGAGGTCGCAGATACGCAGTATTTT.

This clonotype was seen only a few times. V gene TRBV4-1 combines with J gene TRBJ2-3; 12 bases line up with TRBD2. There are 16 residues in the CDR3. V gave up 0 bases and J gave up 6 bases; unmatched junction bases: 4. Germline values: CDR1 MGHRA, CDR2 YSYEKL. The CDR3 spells CASSQDQGTSGDTQYF. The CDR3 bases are TGCGCCAGCAGCCAAGACCAAGGGACTAGCGGGGATACGCAGTATTTT.

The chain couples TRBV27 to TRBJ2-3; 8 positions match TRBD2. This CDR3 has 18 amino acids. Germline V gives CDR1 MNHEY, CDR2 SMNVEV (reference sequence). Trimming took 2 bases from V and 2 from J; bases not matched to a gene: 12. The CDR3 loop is CASSLIFAGGPFTDTQYF. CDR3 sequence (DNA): TGTGCCAGCAGTTTAATTTTCGCGGGGGGACCCTTCACAGATACGCAGTATTTT.